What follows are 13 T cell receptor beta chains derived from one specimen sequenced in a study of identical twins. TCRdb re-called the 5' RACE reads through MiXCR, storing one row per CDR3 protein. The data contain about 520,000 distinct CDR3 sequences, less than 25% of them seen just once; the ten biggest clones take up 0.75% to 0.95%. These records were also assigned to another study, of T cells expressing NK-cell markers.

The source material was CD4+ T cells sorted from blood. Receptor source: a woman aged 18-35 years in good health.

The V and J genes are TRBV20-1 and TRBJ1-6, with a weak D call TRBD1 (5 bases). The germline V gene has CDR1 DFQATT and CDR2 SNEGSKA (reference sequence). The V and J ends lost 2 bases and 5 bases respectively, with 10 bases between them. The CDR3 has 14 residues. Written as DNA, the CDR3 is TGCAGTGCTAGAATGACAGTAAATAATTCACCCCTCCACTTT. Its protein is CSARMTVNNSPLHF.

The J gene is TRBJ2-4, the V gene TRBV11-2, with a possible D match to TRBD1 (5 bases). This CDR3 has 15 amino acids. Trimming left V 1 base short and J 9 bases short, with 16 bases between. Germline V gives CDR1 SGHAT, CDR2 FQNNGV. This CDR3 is CASSLVGSERGIQYF. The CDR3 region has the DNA TGTGCCAGCAGCTTAGTTGGGTCGGAAAGGGGCATTCAGTACTTC.

CDR3 sequence reads: CASSSGPIVETQYF. For the CDR3, the DNA is TGTGCCAGCAGCAGCGGTCCCATAGTAGAGACCCAGTACTTC. V and J are TRBV9 and TRBJ2-5, with D possibly TRBD2 on 5 matching bases. The CDR3 sequence is 14 residues long. Germline V lookup: CDR1 SGDLS, CDR2 YYNGEE. Trimming left V 4 bases short and J 4 bases short, with 14 bases between.

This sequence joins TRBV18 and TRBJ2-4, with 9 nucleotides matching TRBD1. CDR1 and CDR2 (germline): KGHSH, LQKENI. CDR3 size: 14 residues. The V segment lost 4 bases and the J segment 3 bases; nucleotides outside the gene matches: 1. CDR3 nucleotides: TGTGCCAGCTCACAGGACAGGGGCAAAAACATTCAGTACTTC. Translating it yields CASSQDRGKNIQYF.

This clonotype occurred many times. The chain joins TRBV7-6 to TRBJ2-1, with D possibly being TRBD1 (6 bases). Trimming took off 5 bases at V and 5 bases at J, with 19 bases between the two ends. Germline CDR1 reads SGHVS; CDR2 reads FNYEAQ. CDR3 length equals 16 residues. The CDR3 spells CASSQNPGTTNNEQFF. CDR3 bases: TGTGCCAGCAGCCAGAACCCCGGGACAACCAACAATGAGCAGTTCTTC.

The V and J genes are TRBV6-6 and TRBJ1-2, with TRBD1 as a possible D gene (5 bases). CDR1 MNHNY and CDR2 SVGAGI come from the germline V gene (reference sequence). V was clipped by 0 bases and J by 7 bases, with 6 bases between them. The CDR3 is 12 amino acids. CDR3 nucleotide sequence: TGTGCCAGCAGTTACTCGAGGGGTGGCTACACCTTC. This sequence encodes CASSYSRGGYTF.

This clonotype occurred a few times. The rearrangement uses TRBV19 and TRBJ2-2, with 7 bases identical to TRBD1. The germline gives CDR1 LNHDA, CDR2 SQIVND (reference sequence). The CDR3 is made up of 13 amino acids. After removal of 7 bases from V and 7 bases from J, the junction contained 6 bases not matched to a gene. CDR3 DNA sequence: TGTGCCAGTACAGGACAGGAAATCGGGGAGCTGTTTTTT. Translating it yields CASTGQEIGELFF.

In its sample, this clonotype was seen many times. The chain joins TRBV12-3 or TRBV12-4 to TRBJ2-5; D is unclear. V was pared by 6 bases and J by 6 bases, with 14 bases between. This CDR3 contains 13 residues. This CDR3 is CASRTYTTQTQYF. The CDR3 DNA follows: TGTGCCAGCAGGACTTATACCACGCAGACCCAGTACTTC.

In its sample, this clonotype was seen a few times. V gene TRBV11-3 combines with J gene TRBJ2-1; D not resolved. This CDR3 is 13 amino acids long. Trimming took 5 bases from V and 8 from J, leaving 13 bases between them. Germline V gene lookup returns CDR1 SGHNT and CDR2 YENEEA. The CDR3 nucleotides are TGTGCCAGCAGCCTCACCCTTGGGGATGAGCAGTTCTTC. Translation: CASSLTLGDEQFF.

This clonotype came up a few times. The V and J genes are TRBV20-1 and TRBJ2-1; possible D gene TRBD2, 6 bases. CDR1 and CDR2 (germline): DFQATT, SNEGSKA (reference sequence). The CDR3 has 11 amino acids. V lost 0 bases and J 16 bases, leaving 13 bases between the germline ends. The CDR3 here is CSAREGDWVFF. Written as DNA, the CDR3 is TGCAGTGCTAGAGAGGGGGACTGGGTATTCTTC.

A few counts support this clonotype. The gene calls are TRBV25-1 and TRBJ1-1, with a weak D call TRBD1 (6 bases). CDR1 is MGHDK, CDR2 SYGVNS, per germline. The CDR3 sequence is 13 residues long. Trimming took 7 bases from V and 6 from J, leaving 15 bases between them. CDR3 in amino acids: CASKPPGAAEAFF. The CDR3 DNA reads TGTGCCAGCAAACCCCCAGGGGCGGCTGAAGCTTTCTTT.

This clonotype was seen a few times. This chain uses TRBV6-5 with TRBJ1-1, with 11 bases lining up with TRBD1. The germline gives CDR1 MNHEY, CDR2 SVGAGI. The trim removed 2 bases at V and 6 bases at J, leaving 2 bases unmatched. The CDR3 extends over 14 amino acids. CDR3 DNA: TGTGCCAGCAGTTACCCGGGACAGGGGGCTGAAGCTTTCTTT. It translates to CASSYPGQGAEAFF.

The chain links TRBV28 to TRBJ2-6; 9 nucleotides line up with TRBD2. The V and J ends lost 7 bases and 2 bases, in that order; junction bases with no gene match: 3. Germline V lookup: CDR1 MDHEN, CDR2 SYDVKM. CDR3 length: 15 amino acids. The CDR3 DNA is TGTGCCAGCACGACTAGCGGACCTGGGGCCAACGTCCTGACTTTC. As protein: CASTTSGPGANVLTF.